The rows below give T cell receptor beta chains drawn from one sample of a study of blood T cell repertoires in COVID-19. TCRdb's table, derived via immunoSEQ multiplex PCR, lists solely in-frame clones and lacks some. The profile shows fewer than 25,000 clones, 80% to 90% of them singletons. The sequencing input was peripheral blood. The receptors derive from a human donor in a cohort sampled during active COVID-19. Each CDR3 is given with its conserved first and last residue. Fields, in order: CDR3 DNA, CDR3 protein, clone size, V gene, D gene, CDR3 length, J gene. A D gene is named only where the DNA matches it firmly. Rows may omit the clone size; those that give it use once, few, many or a size class.

TGTGCCAGCAGCTCCACAGGGGCCTTTAATGAAAAACTGTTTTTT	CASSSTGAFNEKLFF	.	TRBV11-2	TRBD1	15	TRBJ1-4
TGCGCCAGCAGCAAAAGCGGTCCGGGAGCGAACTATGGCTACACCTTC	CASSKSGPGANYGYTF	.	TRBV5-1	.	16	TRBJ1-2
TGTGCCAGCAGCGTCGAGCGGGACAGAAACACCATATATTTT	CASSVERDRNTIYF	.	TRBV9	.	14	TRBJ1-3
TGTGCCACCAGTGATTCCGGAGCGGGAGGAAAAGAGACCCAGTACTTC	CATSDSGAGGKETQYF	.	TRBV24-1	TRBD2	16	TRBJ2-5
TGCGCCAGCAGCTTGATCAAATTATCTGACAGGGGGCACGAGCAGTACTTC	CASSLIKLSDRGHEQYF	.	TRBV5-1	TRBD1	17	TRBJ2-7
TGTGCCAGTAGTGCCTCGGGGACAGGATCCTACGAGCAGTACTTC	CASSASGTGSYEQYF	.	TRBV19	TRBD1	15	TRBJ2-7
TGTGCCAGCAGCTTAGATCGGGGTCTCCTGGTACAGCCTGGGGCCAACGTCCTGACTTTC	CASSLDRGLLVQPGANVLTF	.	TRBV11-2	.	20	TRBJ2-6
TGTGCCAGCCGGTGGAGGGCTTCCTATGGCTACACCTTC	CASRWRASYGYTF	.	TRBV12-3/TRBV12-4	.	13	TRBJ1-2
TGTGCCAGCAGTAGTCCCGAGGGAACGGGGGAGACCCAGTACTTC	CASSSPEGTGETQYF	.	TRBV2	.	15	TRBJ2-5
TGTGCCAGCAGCGTGGGACACAAGAACACTGAAGCTTTCTTT	CASSVGHKNTEAFF	.	TRBV9	.	14	TRBJ1-1
TGTGCCAGCAGCCGATACCCCGGACAGGGGTGGAACGAGCAGTACTTC	CASSRYPGQGWNEQYF	.	TRBV3-1/TRBV3-2	TRBD1	16	TRBJ2-7
TGTGCCAGCAGTGATCGGCAGGGCTTTGATGAAAAACTGTTTTTT	CASSDRQGFDEKLFF	.	TRBV6-1	.	15	TRBJ1-4
TGTGCCAGCAGGAGGGACAGCTATCAGCCCCAGCATTTT	CASRRDSYQPQHF	few	TRBV2	TRBD1	13	TRBJ1-5
TGCAGTGCTAGTGTCCTATCCGGTGGCTACGAGCAGTACTTC	CSASVLSGGYEQYF	.	TRBV20-1	.	14	TRBJ2-7
TGTGCCAGCAGCCTTGACCCTTGGGGGGGCACGGCCAACGTCCTGACTTTC	CASSLDPWGGTANVLTF	.	TRBV28	.	17	TRBJ2-6
TGCGCCAGCAGCCAGGATAGCGCAGCCTACGAGCAGTACTTC	CASSQDSAAYEQYF	once	TRBV4-1	.	14	TRBJ2-7
TGTGCCAGCAGTAAGGGACAGCCCTCTGGAAACACCATATATTTT	CASSKGQPSGNTIYF	.	TRBV6-5	TRBD1	15	TRBJ1-3
TGTGCCAGTAGTCGAGCCGGAGGCCCCTACGAGCAGTACTTC	CASSRAGGPYEQYF	.	TRBV19	.	14	TRBJ2-7
TGCGCCAGCAGCTTGGAGGGACTCGCCGATACGCAGTATTTT	CASSLEGLADTQYF	.	TRBV5-1	.	14	TRBJ2-3
TGCACCAGCAGCCAATGGACTAGCGGGATTACTTCCTACGAGCAGTACTTC	CTSSQWTSGITSYEQYF	.	TRBV1	.	17	TRBJ2-7
TGCGCCAGCAGCCTCCCGGGAGGAGGATCCGGGGAGCTGTTTTTT	CASSLPGGGSGELFF	.	TRBV5-1	TRBD2	15	TRBJ2-2
TGCGCCAGCAGATCAGGACTAGCGGGAGGTCCAGATACGCAGTATTTT	CASRSGLAGGPDTQYF	.	TRBV5-1	TRBD2	16	TRBJ2-3
TGTGCCAGCAGGCCGGGACAGGGGTACTACGAGCAGTACTTC	CASRPGQGYYEQYF	.	TRBV28	TRBD1	14	TRBJ2-7
TGTGCCAGCAGTGAAGCGCGCGGGGGGACCTACGAGCAGTACTTC	CASSEARGGTYEQYF	once	TRBV6-1	TRBD2	15	TRBJ2-7
TGTGCCACCAGAGCGGGGGCCGGGGAGCTGTTTTTT	CATRAGAGELFF	.	TRBV24-1	TRBD2	12	TRBJ2-2
TGTGCCAGCAGCTTAGGGACTACCGTCGAGACCCAGTACTTC	CASSLGTTVETQYF	.	TRBV7-2	.	14	TRBJ2-5
TGTGCCAGCAGTTCGGACTGGGGCAATGAGCAGTTCTTC	CASSSDWGNEQFF	.	TRBV28	.	13	TRBJ2-1
TGTGCCAGCAAGAGGACAGAGATGAACACTGAAGCTTTCTTT	CASKRTEMNTEAFF	.	TRBV6-5	.	14	TRBJ1-1
TGTGCCAGCAGTTTATACAGGGATGTATCACCCCTCCACTTT	CASSLYRDVSPLHF	few	TRBV27	.	14	TRBJ1-6
TGTGCCAGCAGTGAAGGGACAGGGAACGACAATGAGCAGTTCTTC	CASSEGTGNDNEQFF	.	TRBV27	TRBD1	15	TRBJ2-1
TGTGCCAGCAGCGTAGGTGCGGGACAGGGGGGCTACACCTTC	CASSVGAGQGGYTF	.	TRBV9	TRBD1	14	TRBJ1-2
TGTGCCAGCAGAGGACAGCGCTCCTACAATGAGCAGTTCTTC	CASRGQRSYNEQFF	.	TRBV6-5	.	14	TRBJ2-1